This T cell receptor beta chain was sequenced for a study of blood T cell repertoires in COVID-19. Across the study: The cDNA or gDNA used as material had been derived from T cells, B-cell-depleted T cells, or PBMCs.

Per the study methods: Amplification from reference gene primers served as the basis for estimated nucleated cell counts. Produced via immunoSEQ multiplex PCR; TCRdb's table is partial and in-frame only. V and J calls plus clone size are reproduced from that table; the DNA served to infer D and trimming. This table has about 110,000 clones, about three quarters appearing once. This CDR3 is built from 12 residues. Germline CDR1 is SGHRS and CDR2 is YFSETQ. V was cut by 4 bases and J by 4 bases, with 9 bases left in between. The sequencing sample was made of peripheral blood. The chain couples TRBV5-1 to TRBJ2-7; perhaps TRBD1 as D (5 bases). The clonotype originates from a woman in her thirties or forties with acute or convalescent COVID-19. In nucleotides, the CDR3 is TGCGCCAGCAGCATCGACAGATACGAGCAGTACTTC. Translated: CASSIDRYEQYF.